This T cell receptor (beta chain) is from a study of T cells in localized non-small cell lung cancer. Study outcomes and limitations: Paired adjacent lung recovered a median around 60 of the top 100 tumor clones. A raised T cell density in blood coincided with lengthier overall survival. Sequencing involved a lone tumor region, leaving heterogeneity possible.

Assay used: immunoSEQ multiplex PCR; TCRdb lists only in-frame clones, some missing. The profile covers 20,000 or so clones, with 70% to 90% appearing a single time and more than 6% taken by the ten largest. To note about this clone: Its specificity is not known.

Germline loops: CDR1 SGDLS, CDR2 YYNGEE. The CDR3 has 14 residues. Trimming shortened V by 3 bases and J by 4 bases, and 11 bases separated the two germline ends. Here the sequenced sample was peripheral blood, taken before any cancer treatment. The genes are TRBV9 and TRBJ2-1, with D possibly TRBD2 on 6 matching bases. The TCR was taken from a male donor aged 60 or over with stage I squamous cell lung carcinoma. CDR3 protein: CASSGGTRYNEQFF. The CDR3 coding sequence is TGTGCCAGCAGCGGCGGGACTCGGTACAATGAGCAGTTCTTC.